This T cell receptor beta chain came from a study of early T cells in non-severe SARS-CoV-2 infection. This CDR3 spans 16 amino acids. CDR1 and CDR2 (germline): LGHNA, YNFKEQ. V lost 5 bases, J lost 0 bases, and 14 bases lay in between. This clonotype was recorded at least ten times. The TCR library protocol attached unique molecular identifiers to the individual cDNA molecules. MiXCR was run by TCRdb on the 5' RACE reads, yielding one entry per CDR3 protein. Of some 75,000 distinct CDR3 sequences detected, around 13% appear once; the ten largest clones hold 1.4%. The chain is built from TRBV4-2 and TRBJ2-1; D is unresolved. Sequencing was performed on whole blood. The origin of this receptor is an adult who was a healthcare worker with PCR-confirmed SARS-CoV-2 infection or an uninfected control (not recorded which). The CDR3 is CASSSSVLSSYNEQFF. CDR3 bases: TGTGCCAGCAGCTCCTCTGTTTTGAGCTCCTACAATGAGCAGTTCTTC.